The 6 T cell receptor beta chains below were found in one sample sequenced in a study of PD-1 blockade in mismatch repair-deficient tumors. Some clones are missing from TCRdb's copy, which holds only in-frame ones; the method was immunoSEQ multiplex PCR. The sample includes about 1,000 clones, about 78% of them seen just once. Time point described: archival surgical resection tumor tissue. The input for sequencing was primary tumor tissue, taken from a patient treated with pembrolizumab. These receptors originate from an adult with mismatch repair-deficient cancer.

The rearrangement uses TRBV19 and TRBJ2-7, with 12 bases lining up with TRBD2. CDR1 is LNHDA and CDR2 is SQIVND in the germline V gene (reference sequence). The J segment lost 3 bases and the V segment lost 5 bases, leaving 5 bases of the junction unmatched. The CDR3 covers 15 residues. The CDR3 loop reads CASSRTSGELYEQYF. The CDR3, as DNA: TGTGCCAGTAGTCGGACTAGCGGGGAACTCTACGAGCAGTACTTC.

This clone appeared once. The chain links TRBV28 to TRBJ2-1; 7 nucleotides align to TRBD2. Germline CDR1 reads MDHEN; CDR2 reads SYDVKM. V lost 5 bases, J lost 4 bases, and 5 bases stayed unmatched. The CDR3 extends over 14 amino acids. The CDR3 region is CASSRLAGYNEQFF. The CDR3 region has the DNA TGTGCCAGCAGTCGACTAGCAGGTTACAATGAGCAGTTCTTC.

This clone was recorded a few times. The chain recombines TRBV6-6 with TRBJ2-7, with 13 nucleotides matching TRBD2. The CDR3 runs to 15 residues. V dropped 6 bases and J dropped 6; count of bases not matched to a gene: 8. Looked up from germline, CDR1 is MNHNY and CDR2 is SVGAGI (reference sequence). CDR3 sequence: CASSRGTSGTSEQYF. For the CDR3, the DNA is TGTGCCAGCAGCCGAGGGACTAGCGGGACCAGCGAGCAGTACTTC.

The rearrangement uses TRBV7-9 and TRBJ2-3; 7 bases line up with TRBD2. V was clipped by 11 bases and J by 3 bases; unmatched bases: 5. Germline lookup yields CDR1 SEHNR and CDR2 FQNEAQ (reference sequence). CDR3 length: 12 residues. Here the CDR3 DNA reads TGTGCCTCCGGGGAGGGTACAGATACGCAGTATTTT. Protein product: CASGEGTDTQYF. The full variable domain, completed using reference TRBV7-9 and TRBJ2-3, is DTGVSQNPRHKITKRGQNVTFRCDPISEHNRLYWYRQTLGQGPEFLTYFQNEAQLEKSRLLSDRFSAERPKGSFSTLEIQRTEQGDSAMYLCASGEGTDTQYFGPGTRLTVL.

The table lists this clone with a count of one. The chain employs TRBV5-6 and TRBJ1-1, with 7 bases that match TRBD1. V was pared by 2 bases and J by 2 bases, with 6 bases of the junction left unmatched. Germline CDR1 SGHDT, CDR2 YYEEEE. The CDR3 is made up of 15 amino acids. CDR3 protein: CASSLPGTENTEAFF. DNA of the CDR3: TGTGCCAGCAGCTTACCCGGGACAGAAAACACTGAAGCTTTCTTT.

This chain connects TRBV6-6 to TRBJ2-1; no reliable D call. From germline, CDR1 is MNHNY and CDR2 SVGAGI (reference sequence). Trimming took off 7 bases at V and 6 bases at J, with 10 bases between the two ends. This CDR3 spans 12 amino acids. CDR3 sequence reads: CASNPDRNEQFF. The CDR3, as DNA: TGTGCCAGCAACCCTGACCGCAATGAGCAGTTCTTC.